Following are 18 T cell receptor beta chains from one sample sequenced in a study of T cells in Graves' hyperthyroidism and ophthalmopathy. The investigators amplified TCR beta CDR3 regions from RNA transcripts. The TCR CDR3 was amplified in a first-round RT-PCR using the HTBI primer set. TCRdb re-analysed the multiplex PCR reads in MiXCR, keeping a single row per CDR3 protein. Of hundreds of thousands of distinct CDR3 sequences listed, 15% to 20% are singletons. Input material: blood. Every receptor here comes from a young woman with Graves' hyperthyroidism.

This clonotype was recorded only once. V usage is TRBV6-1 and J usage is TRBJ1-1; 12 bases line up with TRBD1. V trimming: 6 bases; J trimming: 1 base; junction bases outside the gene matches: 6. CDR3 length equals 16 residues. CDR1 MNHNS and CDR2 SASEGT come from the germline V gene. CDR3 protein: CASRSGQGAWNTEAFF. CDR3 DNA: TGTGCCAGCAGGTCGGGACAGGGGGCATGGAACACTGAAGCTTTCTTT.

This sequence joins TRBV11-1 and TRBJ1-1, with D hard to call. The CDR3 covers 12 residues. V was clipped by 0 bases and J by 7 bases, with 6 bases between them. The germline CDR1 and CDR2 sequences are SGHAT and FQDESV (reference sequence). The DNA of the CDR3 is TGTGCCAGCAGCTTAGCGCGGGTTGAAGCTTTCTTT. Translation gives CASSLARVEAFF. The variable domain in full, with the rest retrieved from reference TRBV11-1 and TRBJ1-1, is EAEVAQSPRYKITEKSQAVAFWCDPISGHATLYWYRQILGQGPELLVQFQDESVVDDSQLPKDRFSAERLKGVDSTLKIQPAELGDSAMYLCASSLARVEAFFGQGTRLTVV.

J is TRBJ1-2 and V is TRBV6-1, with no clear D. V was cut by 3 bases and J by 4 bases, with 9 bases left in between. CDR1 is MNHNS and CDR2 is SASEGT in the germline V gene. The CDR3 sequence is 13 residues long. The CDR3 protein is CASSDTEVYGYTF. CDR3 nucleotide sequence: TGTGCCAGCAGTGATACAGAGGTCTATGGCTACACCTTC.

This clonotype appeared many times. The gene calls are TRBV6-5 and TRBJ1-1; D gene unclear. There are 12 residues in the CDR3. The V end was cut by 5 bases, the J end by 7 bases, with 11 bases between. Germline lookup yields CDR1 MNHEY and CDR2 SVGAGI. CDR3 loop: CASSTRTFEAFF. The CDR3 DNA reads as TGTGCCAGCAGTACTAGGACGTTTGAAGCTTTCTTT.

In its sample, this clonotype was seen many times. The CDR3 region has the DNA TGCAGCGTCGCTCCGGGACGCAGCACTGAAGCTTTCTTT. Protein sequence: CSVAPGRSTEAFF. V and J are TRBV29-1 and TRBJ1-1, with a possible D match to TRBD1 (5 bases). Germline-derived CDR1 and CDR2 are SQVTM and ANQGSEA. With 6 bases removed from V and 4 bases from J, the gap between germline ends came to 15 bases. This CDR3 region has 13 residues.

This clonotype was recorded many times. The chain combines TRBV9 with TRBJ1-5; possibly TRBD1 for D (5 bases). Germline CDR1 SGDLS, CDR2 YYNGEE. The CDR3 is 15 residues long. V lost 7 bases, J lost 0 bases, and 14 bases lay in between. CDR3: CASGGGKNSNQPQHF. CDR3 sequence (DNA): TGTGCCAGCGGGGGGGGGAAAAATAGCAATCAGCCCCAGCATTTT.

The chain combines TRBV5-1 with TRBJ2-5, with 7 bases identical to TRBD1. V dropped 4 bases and J dropped 2; count of bases not matched to a gene: 5. Germline lookup yields CDR1 SGHRS and CDR2 YFSETQ. The CDR3 covers 14 residues. This CDR3 reads CASSKGQKQETQYF. The CDR3 bases are TGCGCCAGCAGCAAGGGACAGAAACAAGAGACCCAGTACTTC.

Many counts were recorded for this clonotype. This chain connects TRBV6-5 to TRBJ1-1, with TRBD1 matching 9 bases. The V gene end was trimmed by 4 bases and the J gene end by 1 base; junction bases not matched to a gene: 7. This CDR3 is built from 16 residues. CDR1 is MNHEY and CDR2 is SVGAGI in the germline V gene. CDR3 loop: CASSFTGTGTNTEAFF. The CDR3 region has the DNA TGTGCCAGCAGTTTTACGGGGACAGGGACGAACACTGAAGCTTTCTTT.

This clonotype was seen many times. The gene calls are TRBV29-1 and TRBJ1-2, with TRBD1 identical over 7 bases. This CDR3 has 13 residues. Germline assignment: CDR1 SQVTM and CDR2 ANQGSEA. J was trimmed by 3 bases and V by 3 bases; bases with no gene match: 4. The CDR3 DNA follows: TGCAGCGTTGAGAGACAGGGAGACTATGGCTACACCTTC. Translating it yields CSVERQGDYGYTF.

The sample holds a few counts of this clonotype. The genes are TRBV7-9 and TRBJ2-7; 10 bases are shared with TRBD2. V lost 8 bases, J lost 6 bases, and 7 bases stayed unmatched. Germline V gene data show CDR1 as SEHNR and CDR2 as FQNEAQ (reference sequence). The CDR3 is made up of 13 amino acids. The CDR3 DNA sequence: TGTGCCAGCGCAGCGGGGGGGCCGGGCGAGCAGTACTTC. Protein: CASAAGGPGEQYF.

In this sample, this clonotype turned up many times. V gene TRBV9 combines with J gene TRBJ2-7; D may be TRBD1 or TRBD2 (5 bases each). The CDR3 is 15 amino acids. V was cut by 0 bases and J by 0 bases, with 10 bases left in between. Germline V CDR1 and CDR2: SGDLS, YYNGEE. In DNA, the CDR3 is TGTGCCAGCAGCGTAGGCAGGGAGACCTCCTACGAGCAGTACTTC. It yields the protein CASSVGRETSYEQYF.

This clonotype was seen repeatedly, ten times or more. Sequence at one end of the junction differs from germline and may be a read error. V and J are TRBV7-7 and TRBJ2-7, with D possibly matching TRBD1 (6 bases). Per the germline V gene, CDR1 is SSHAT and CDR2 is FNYEAQ (reference sequence). The CDR3 covers 13 residues. The DNA for the CDR3 is TGTGCTAGCAGCCCGGGACAAGACTACGAGCAGTACTTC. It codes for CASSPGQDYEQYF.

The chain is built from TRBV20-1 and TRBJ1-5; 9 nucleotides agree with TRBD1. CDR3 size: 13 residues. The V and J ends lost 6 bases and 4 bases, in that order; junction bases with no gene match: 4. In germline, CDR1 is DFQATT, CDR2 SNEGSKA (reference sequence). CDR3 nucleotides: TGCAGTGCAGAAGGGACAGGGAATCAGCCCCAGCATTTT. It specifies CSAEGTGNQPQHF.

The chain recombines TRBV4-2 with TRBJ2-5; TRBD2 matches 7 bases. V lost 10 bases to trimming and J lost 3 bases; unmatched junction nucleotides: 11. This CDR3 is 14 amino acids long. Germline assignment: CDR1 LGHNA and CDR2 YNFKEQ. The CDR3 coding sequence is TGTGCCATTAGCGGGTGGGCCGGGGAAGAGACCCAGTACTTC. As protein: CAISGWAGEETQYF.

This clonotype came up many times. The V call is TRBV5-1, the J call TRBJ2-7, with TRBD2 matching over 7 bases. V lost 0 bases and J lost 4; bases outside the gene matches: 7. From germline, CDR1 is SGHRS and CDR2 YFSETQ. This CDR3 region has 15 residues. The CDR3 bases are TGCGCCAGCAGCTTGGTGGGGGAGGGTGGATACGAGCAGTACTTC. It translates to CASSLVGEGGYEQYF.

This clonotype has just a few counts. The rearrangement links TRBV2 to TRBJ2-7; D is undetermined. V was trimmed by 5 bases and J by 0 bases, leaving 11 bases between them. CDR3 length: 14 residues. Germline assignment: CDR1 SNHLY and CDR2 FYNNEI. This CDR3 is CASSRVRSSYEQYF. CDR3 nucleotide sequence: TGTGCCAGCAGTCGGGTCAGGTCCTCCTACGAGCAGTACTTC.

This clonotype was seen only a few times. This chain links TRBV7-8 with TRBJ2-2; 8 nucleotides match TRBD1. Germline V lookup: CDR1 SGHVS, CDR2 FQNEAQ. Trimming removed 0 bases from V and 4 bases from J; junction bases left unmatched: 7. The CDR3 extends over 17 amino acids. CDR3 sequence: CASSLARTGRGTGELFF. The CDR3 nucleotides read TGTGCCAGCAGCTTAGCCAGGACAGGGCGAGGCACCGGGGAGCTGTTTTTT.

This chain connects TRBV7-3 to TRBJ1-2; a weak D match, TRBD1 (6 bases). Trimming removed 5 bases from V and 8 bases from J, with 15 bases in between. The germline V gene has CDR1 SGHTA and CDR2 FQGTGA. The CDR3 consists of 13 residues. CDR3 in DNA: TGTGCCAGCAGCCATGGAACAGGGCAGGGCTACACCTTC. This encodes CASSHGTGQGYTF.